This T cell receptor beta chain originates from a study of shared clonotypes between healthy human individuals. Study results and caveats: For naive CD4 cells, 5% to 6.5% of clonotypes were shared across a handful of donors. Shared clonotypes across all four donors exceeded non-shared ones in generation probability. Represented diversity (both genetic and exposure-history) was limited by the small number of donors. Only blood was sampled; tissue repertoires likely differ.

TCRdb keeps only in-frame clones here, not all; method: immunoSEQ multiplex PCR. The sample has around 240,000 clones, 65% to 70% seen once. On this clone: Its target is unknown.

The receptor comes from a young man in good health. The sample comprised memory CD4+ T cells sorted from blood. The subset denotes: CD45RA-negative fraction.

DNA for the CDR3: TGTGCCAGCTCCCCCAGCGGGAGAGGTACGTTCTTC. It is translated as CASSPSGRGTFF. The V call is TRBV18, the J call TRBJ2-1; 8 nucleotides align to TRBD2. Germline trimming cut 6 bases from V and 15 bases from J; bases unmatched to any gene: 10. CDR1 and CDR2 from the germline V gene are KGHSH and LQKENI. CDR3 length: 12 amino acids. Full variable domain (missing parts from reference TRBV18 and TRBJ2-1): NAGVMQNPRHLVRRRGQEARLRCSPMKGHSHVYWYRQLPEEGLKFMVYLQKENIIDESGMPKERFSAEFPKEGPSILRIQQVVRGDSAAYFCASSPSGRGTFFGPGTRLTVL.